The 19 T cell receptor beta chains given below trace back to one sample, sequenced in a study of beta chain features in type 1 diabetes. The study reverse transcribed the entire isolated RNA, so it sequenced expressed TCRB transcripts. This table comes from immunoSEQ multiplex PCR, and its TCRdb copy is limited to in-frame clones, with some not included. This sample has about 350,000 clones; 15% to 20% occur once, and the top ten carry 0.044%. Sequencing used naive CD4+ T cells from blood. All receptors derive from a woman under 30 in good health.

This clone is a singleton in its sample. The chain joins TRBV29-1 to TRBJ1-2, with TRBD1 as a possible D gene (6 bases). This CDR3 has 14 amino acids. Trimming took 4 bases from V and 4 from J, leaving 16 bases between them. In germline, CDR1 is SQVTM, CDR2 ANQGSEA. The CDR3 protein is CSVGSRGSFYGYTF. The CDR3 DNA reads as TGCAGCGTTGGGTCCAGGGGATCATTCTATGGCTACACCTTC.

This clone was observed a few times. J is TRBJ2-1 and V is TRBV15; TRBD2 is a possible D gene (5 bases). From germline, CDR1 is LNHNV and CDR2 YYDKDF (reference sequence). The CDR3 spans 15 residues. The ends were cut back, 0 bases at V and 7 bases at J, with 13 bases in the middle. CDR3 DNA: TGTGCCACCAGCAGAGATCGCAGGCGGACTAATGAGCAGTTCTTC. It encodes CATSRDRRRTNEQFF.

This clone has a handful of counts. The CDR3 loop reads CSTSTGAYGYTF. The CDR3 nucleotides are TGCAGCACCTCGACAGGGGCTTATGGCTACACCTTC. This chain connects TRBV29-1 to TRBJ1-2, with 8 bases identical to TRBD1. Germline CDR1 SQVTM, CDR2 ANQGSEA. CDR3 length: 12 residues. The V and J ends lost 8 bases and 5 bases, in that order; junction bases with no gene match: 7.

The chain carries TRBV4-3 and TRBJ2-3; 7 bases fit TRBD2. The germline V gene has CDR1 LGHNA and CDR2 YSLEER. This CDR3 is 16 amino acids long. The V and J ends lost 0 bases and 1 base, in that order; junction bases with no gene match: 4. The CDR3 loop is CASSQESTSGTDTQYF. CDR3 DNA sequence: TGCGCCAGCAGCCAAGAAAGCACTAGCGGCACAGATACGCAGTATTTT.

The sample holds a few counts of this clone. The rearrangement joins TRBV7-8 to TRBJ2-1; TRBD2 agrees at 10 bases. CDR3 size: 13 residues. Looked up from germline, CDR1 is SGHVS and CDR2 is FQNEAQ. V shed 7 bases, J shed 7 bases, and the junction held 4 bases outside the gene matches. Here the CDR3 reads CASKGTSVNEQFF. As DNA, the CDR3 is TGTGCCAGCAAGGGGACTAGCGTAAATGAGCAGTTCTTC.

This chain connects TRBV10-3 to TRBJ2-7; 9 bases line up with TRBD2. Per the germline V gene, CDR1 is ENHRY and CDR2 is SYGVKD. This CDR3 is built from 13 residues. Germline trimming cut 8 bases from V and 4 bases from J; bases unmatched to any gene: 6. The CDR3 DNA is TGTGCCATCGGGACTAGCACGATATACGAGCAGTACTTC. Translating gives CAIGTSTIYEQYF.

The chain joins TRBV5-5 to TRBJ1-5; D is undetermined. V shed 1 base and J shed 4 bases, with 9 bases lying between them. CDR1 is SGHKS and CDR2 is YYEKEE in the germline V gene (reference sequence). This CDR3 is built from 14 residues. The DNA for the CDR3 is TGTGCCAGCAGCTTGTCTGGAGAGAATCAGCCCCAGCATTTT. Translated, it gives CASSLSGENQPQHF.

This chain connects TRBV4-1 to TRBJ1-2; TRBD1 agrees at 7 bases. V lost 1 base and J lost 4; bases outside the gene matches: 9. The CDR3 consists of 16 residues. Germline-derived CDR1 and CDR2 are MGHRA and YSYEKL. The CDR3 sequence: CASSQGRDSSIYGYTF. CDR3 DNA sequence: TGCGCCAGCAGCCAAGGCCGGGACAGTAGTATCTATGGCTACACCTTC.

The V call is TRBV23-1, the J call TRBJ2-7, with no clear D. TRBV23-1 is an ORF; its function is uncertain. The V and J ends lost 7 bases and 3 bases respectively, with 10 bases between them. The CDR3 sequence is 12 residues long. CDR3: CASTNRSYEQYF. The CDR3 DNA follows: TGCGCCAGCACCAACCGCAGCTACGAGCAGTACTTC.

This clone was observed a few times. The rearrangement links TRBV6-5 to TRBJ2-5, with D perhaps matching TRBD2 (5 bases). Germline CDR1 and CDR2: MNHEY and SVGAGI. CDR3 length equals 13 residues. Trimming pared 2 bases from V and 2 bases from J, leaving 6 bases between. CDR3 amino acids: CASSYPGQETQYF. The CDR3 region has the DNA TGTGCCAGCAGTTACCCGGGACAAGAGACCCAGTACTTC.

This clone was found a few times. This chain joins TRBV7-9 and TRBJ2-7; 9 bases agree with TRBD1. This CDR3 comprises 13 residues. Trimming at V came to 11 bases and at J to 2 bases, leaving 7 bases not matched to a gene. The germline V gene encodes CDR1 SEHNR and CDR2 FQNEAQ (reference sequence). CDR3 amino acids: CAGGQGPPYEQYF. The DNA of the CDR3 is TGTGCCGGAGGACAGGGGCCTCCCTACGAGCAGTACTTC. Supplemented by reference TRBV7-9 and TRBJ2-7, the full variable domain reads DTGVSQNPRHKITKRGQNVTFRCDPISEHNRLYWYRQTLGQGPEFLTYFQNEAQLEKSRLLSDRFSAERPKGSFSTLEIQRTEQGDSAMYLCAGGQGPPYEQYFGPGTRLTVT.

This clone was recorded a few times. V is TRBV18 and J is TRBJ2-7, with 7 bases matching TRBD1. The length of the CDR3 is 12 residues. The V gene end was trimmed by 5 bases and the J gene end by 4 bases; junction bases not matched to a gene: 2. Germline V gives CDR1 KGHSH, CDR2 LQKENI. The CDR3 here is CASSSTGYEQYF. The DNA of the CDR3 is TGTGCCAGCTCATCGACAGGGTACGAGCAGTACTTC.

To note about this clone: Other DNA sequences from this sample encode an identical CDR3 as well. The V and J genes are TRBV11-2 and TRBJ2-5, with a possible D match to TRBD2 (6 bases). The germline V gene has CDR1 SGHAT and CDR2 FQNNGV. Trimming pared 2 bases from V and 5 bases from J, leaving 15 bases between. This CDR3 region has 15 residues. In DNA, the CDR3 is TGTGCCAGCAGCTTAAGGAGGGGTCGAGAGGAGACCCAGTACTTC. Protein: CASSLRRGREETQYF.

This clone was seen a few times. The chain joins TRBV23-1 to TRBJ2-5, with 9 nucleotides matching TRBD1. TRBV23-1 is marked as an open reading frame, function uncertain. The V segment lost 0 bases and the J segment 2 bases; nucleotides outside the gene matches: 7. The CDR3 is 17 amino acids. The CDR3 is CASSQSVGDREQETQYF. The CDR3 region has the DNA TGCGCCAGCAGTCAATCCGTCGGGGACAGGGAACAAGAGACCCAGTACTTC.

The chain employs TRBV7-2 and TRBJ2-3; 8 positions match TRBD2. From germline, CDR1 is SGHTA and CDR2 FQGNSA. The CDR3 runs 17 residues. The ends lost 1 base at V and 2 bases at J; junction bases unmatched: 8. CDR3 in amino acids: CASSLVVGGEITDTQYF. CDR3 nucleotides: TGTGCCAGCAGCTTAGTTGTCGGGGGGGAGATCACAGATACGCAGTATTTT.

The rearrangement uses TRBV19 and TRBJ1-1, with 10 positions matching TRBD1. From germline, CDR1 is LNHDA and CDR2 SQIVND (reference sequence). The V gene end was trimmed by 7 bases and the J gene end by 3 bases; junction bases not matched to a gene: 14. The CDR3 length is 17 residues. CDR3 nucleotides: TGTGCCAGTACCCCGGGACAGGGGCGAATTCGGGACACTGAAGCTTTCTTT. Translation: CASTPGQGRIRDTEAFF.

V gene TRBV19 combines with J gene TRBJ1-2; no clear D. The CDR3 loop spans 13 amino acids. The V and J ends lost 5 bases and 7 bases respectively, with 14 bases between them. Germline CDR1 LNHDA, CDR2 SQIVND (reference sequence). The CDR3 nucleotides are TGTGCCAGTAGTTCCTATTCGATCTTTGGCTACACCTTC. Translated, it gives CASSSYSIFGYTF.

This clone was detected only a few times. The chain couples TRBV7-9 to TRBJ2-5; D is possibly TRBD1 (5 bases). With 2 bases removed from V and 5 bases from J, the gap between germline ends came to 15 bases. This CDR3 is built from 15 residues. Per germline, CDR1 SEHNR and CDR2 FQNEAQ (reference sequence). Here the CDR3 reads CASSLNGALEETQYF. CDR3 in DNA: TGTGCCAGCAGCTTAAATGGGGCTTTGGAGGAGACCCAGTACTTC. Combining the CDR3 with reference TRBV7-9 and TRBJ2-5 gives the whole variable domain DTGVSQNPRHKITKRGQNVTFRCDPISEHNRLYWYRQTLGQGPEFLTYFQNEAQLEKSRLLSDRFSAERPKGSFSTLEIQRTEQGDSAMYLCASSLNGALEETQYFGPGTRLLVL.

This chain joins TRBV5-4 and TRBJ2-5; TRBD2 matches at 7 bases. The CDR3 runs to 16 residues. CDR1 SGHNT and CDR2 YYREEE come from the germline V gene (reference sequence). V was pared by 1 base and J by 1 base, with 7 bases of the junction left unmatched. CDR3: CASSLRAGVGQETQYF. In DNA, the CDR3 is TGTGCCAGCAGCTTGCGTGCGGGAGTAGGCCAAGAGACCCAGTACTTC.